This T cell receptor beta chain is drawn from a study of shared clonotypes between healthy human individuals. In the study overall: Every donor yielded three CD4 naive, three CD4 memory, two CD8 naive and one CD8 memory plate. Notes on the study in general: Naive subsets generally had larger estimated richness than memory subsets.

CDR3 length: 17 amino acids. CDR1 is MGHDK, CDR2 SYGVNS, per germline. With 2 bases clipped from V and 6 bases from J, the junction kept 14 bases outside the gene matches. Negatively enriched CD4+ T cells were divided by CD45RA into naive and memory. This table comes from immunoSEQ multiplex PCR, and its TCRdb copy is limited to in-frame clones, with some not included. The sample carries over a million clones, approximately 97% recorded once. This clone appeared once. Its antigen remains unknown. This sequence was found in a man aged 25 to 45 in good health. The chain recombines TRBV25-1 with TRBJ2-3, with 7 bases identical to TRBD1. What was sequenced was naive CD4+ T cells sorted from blood. The subset is: CD45RA+ positively selected. CDR3 DNA sequence: TGTGCCAGCAGTGAAGAAGGGACAGCGCCAGAACCTGATACGCAGTATTTT. Protein: CASSEEGTAPEPDTQYF.